Shown below are 20 T cell receptor beta chains from a single sample sequenced in a study of blood T cell repertoires in COVID-19. Profiling relied on immunoSEQ multiplex PCR, and the TCRdb table lists in-frame clones only, not all of them. Of roughly 380,000 clones in the sample, more than 85% were seen once. Material: PBMCs or T cells enriched from blood (not recorded which). The source is a woman aged 25 to 45 who had recovered from COVID-19.

This chain connects TRBV7-2 to TRBJ2-5; 8 bases match TRBD1. The V gene's germline CDR1 is SGHTA and CDR2 FQGNSA. There are 13 residues in the CDR3. V lost 5 bases and J lost 5; bases outside the gene matches: 4. In DNA, the CDR3 is TGTGCCAGCAGCGCCAACAGGGGGGAGACCCAGTACTTC. Translating it yields CASSANRGETQYF.

This chain links TRBV19 with TRBJ1-2; possible D gene TRBD1, 5 bases. V was shortened by 0 bases and J by 8 bases, with 13 bases between the two germline ends. The CDR3 extends over 14 amino acids. Germline V gene data show CDR1 as LNHDA and CDR2 as SQIVND (reference sequence). CDR3 nucleotides: TGTGCCAGTAGTATAGAATCAGGGAAGGAAGGCTACACCTTC. Its protein product is CASSIESGKEGYTF.

This clone was detected only once. The chain uses TRBV7-2 and TRBJ2-3; D is undetermined. V lost 2 bases and J 2 bases, leaving 5 bases between the germline ends. The CDR3 contains 13 residues. In germline, CDR1 is SGHTA, CDR2 FQGNSA. CDR3 in amino acids: CASSLTDTDTQYF. In nucleotides, the CDR3 is TGTGCCAGCAGCTTAACTGACACAGATACGCAGTATTTT. The whole variable domain, remainder taken from reference TRBV7-2 and TRBJ2-3, is GAGVSQSPSNKVTEKGKDVELRCDPISGHTALYWYRQSLGQGLEFLIYFQGNSAPDKSGLPSDRFSAERTGGSVSTLTIQRTQQEDSAVYLCASSLTDTDTQYFGPGTRLTVL.

This sequence joins TRBV6-5 and TRBJ1-5; 7 bases match TRBD1. CDR3 size: 15 residues. The trim removed 6 bases at V and 3 bases at J, leaving 8 bases unmatched. In germline, CDR1 is MNHEY, CDR2 SVGAGI. The DNA for the CDR3 is TGTGCCAGCAGGCGAGGGGGCGAGGCCAATCAGCCCCAGCATTTT. Its translation is CASRRGGEANQPQHF.

This clone occurred once. This chain links TRBV3-1 (or the pseudogene TRBV3-2) with TRBJ1-4; no definite D call. Deletions cut 0 bases from V and 3 bases from J, with 8 bases between. Looked up from germline, CDR1 is LGHDT and CDR2 is YNNKEL (reference sequence). The CDR3 loop spans 15 amino acids. CDR3 residues: CASSQDWRPNEKLFF. CDR3 nucleotide sequence: TGTGCCAGCAGCCAAGATTGGAGGCCTAATGAAAAACTGTTTTTT.

CDR3 nucleotides: TGTGCCAGCAGTTCGCAGGTCTCCTACGAGCAGTACTTC. It is translated as CASSSQVSYEQYF. J is TRBJ2-7 and V is TRBV6-2 or TRBV6-3, with D unresolved. The CDR3 runs to 13 residues. The V end lost 4 bases, the J end lost 0 bases, and 7 bases lay between the germline ends. Germline values: CDR1 MNHEY, CDR2 SVGEGT.

The V gene is TRBV11-2, the J gene TRBJ1-1; D might be TRBD1 (6 bases). The germline CDR1 and CDR2 sequences are SGHAT and FQNNGV. The CDR3 sequence is 14 residues long. Between the trimmed V and J ends, which lost 7 bases and 5 bases, there was a span of 17 bases. CDR3 region: CASTFGDKGTEAFF. CDR3 nucleotide sequence: TGTGCCAGCACCTTCGGGGACAAGGGGACTGAAGCTTTCTTT.

The V call is TRBV15, the J call TRBJ1-2; tentatively, D is TRBD1 (5 bases). Germline lookup yields CDR1 LNHNV and CDR2 YYDKDF (reference sequence). The CDR3 is 18 amino acids. Trimming took 7 bases from V and 3 from J, leaving 27 bases between them. In nucleotides, the CDR3 is TGTGCCACCATTCGGATCCCCCCCGTGGGCAGGGAGGACTATGGCTACACCTTC. Its protein is CATIRIPPVGREDYGYTF. The full variable domain, with the rest looked up from reference TRBV15 and TRBJ1-2, is DAMVIQNPRYQVTQFGKPVTLSCSQTLNHNVMYWYQQKSSQAPKLLFHYYDKDFNNEADTPDNFQSRRPNTSFCFLDIRSPGLGDTAMYLCATIRIPPVGREDYGYTFGSGTRLTVV.

The chain recombines TRBV5-1 with TRBJ2-7, with 11 bases fitting TRBD1. Losses at the gene ends were 6 bases for V and 1 base for J; bases not matched to a gene: 3. The CDR3 is 14 amino acids. Germline V lookup: CDR1 SGHRS, CDR2 YFSETQ. CDR3 sequence (DNA): TGCGCCAGCACCCGGGACAGGGGGTCCTACGAGCAGTACTTC. It codes for CASTRDRGSYEQYF.

The CDR3 DNA reads TGTGCCAGCAGCTCTAGCGGGAAGACCCAGTACTTC. It is translated as CASSSSGKTQYF. The J gene is TRBJ2-5, the V gene TRBV28, with 9 bases matching TRBD2. Germline V gene lookup returns CDR1 MDHEN and CDR2 SYDVKM. The CDR3 is 12 residues long. V lost 6 bases to trimming and J lost 6 bases; unmatched junction nucleotides: 2.

The V call is TRBV2, the J call TRBJ2-2; D is unresolved. Trimming pared 1 base from V and 0 bases from J, leaving 6 bases between. The CDR3 runs to 15 residues. Looked up from germline, CDR1 is SNHLY and CDR2 is FYNNEI. The CDR3 nucleotides read TGTGCCAGCAGTGAAGGCCGGGCGAACACCGGGGAGCTGTTTTTT. Translated: CASSEGRANTGELFF.

V and J are TRBV13 and TRBJ2-2; maybe TRBD1 (5 bases). Germline lookup yields CDR1 PRHDT and CDR2 FYEKMQ (reference sequence). CDR3 length: 13 amino acids. V was cut by 2 bases and J by 6 bases, with 7 bases left in between. CDR3 region: CASSLRGPGELFF. Here the CDR3 DNA reads TGTGCCAGCAGCTTAAGGGGTCCCGGGGAGCTGTTTTTT.

V usage is TRBV12-3 or TRBV12-4 and J usage is TRBJ2-5; D might be TRBD2 (6 bases). V lost 5 bases and J 4 bases, leaving 11 bases between the germline ends. The CDR3 extends over 13 amino acids. The CDR3 spells CASSRGVGETQYF. The CDR3 DNA is TGTGCCAGCAGTCGCGGGGTCGGAGAGACCCAGTACTTC.

This clone appeared once. This chain connects TRBV4-2 to TRBJ1-1; D gene unclear. The CDR3 has 13 amino acids. CDR1 is LGHNA and CDR2 is YNFKEQ in the germline V gene. Trimming took 2 bases from V and 5 from J, leaving 9 bases between them. CDR3: CASSQTLSTEAFF. The CDR3 DNA reads as TGTGCCAGCAGCCAAACTCTGAGTACTGAAGCTTTCTTT.

The chain employs TRBV11-2 and TRBJ1-3; D possibly corresponds to TRBD1 (6 bases). V lost 2 bases to trimming and J lost 4 bases, with 21 bases between them. The CDR3 runs 18 residues. Looked up from germline, CDR1 is SGHAT and CDR2 is FQNNGV. CDR3 amino acids: CASSLLRDTWRTGNTIYF. DNA of the CDR3: TGTGCCAGCAGCTTATTAAGGGACACTTGGAGGACGGGAAACACCATATATTTT.

This chain joins TRBV27 and TRBJ1-4; D not certain. Trimming stripped 5 bases from V and 4 bases from J, with 14 bases between. From germline, CDR1 is MNHEY and CDR2 SMNVEV (reference sequence). The CDR3 contains 15 residues. CDR3 region: CASSPRTEINEKLFF. In DNA, the CDR3 is TGTGCCAGCAGTCCCCGGACTGAGATTAATGAAAAACTGTTTTTT.

This sequence joins TRBV9 and TRBJ1-1; the D gene is possibly TRBD1 (6 bases). Trimming took off 1 base at V and 4 bases at J, with 8 bases between the two ends. Germline V gene sequence: CDR1 SGDLS, CDR2 YYNGEE. The CDR3 has 13 residues. CDR3 loop: CASSVQGLTEAFF. Written as DNA, the CDR3 is TGTGCCAGCAGCGTACAGGGGCTCACTGAAGCTTTCTTT.

The V and J genes are TRBV18 and TRBJ1-3; D may be TRBD1 (5 bases). V was clipped by 2 bases and J by 2 bases, with 13 bases between them. This CDR3 has 16 residues. The germline V gene has CDR1 KGHSH and CDR2 LQKENI. Written as DNA, the CDR3 is TGTGCCAGCTCACCAACAGGCCCCGAACCTGGAAACACCATATATTTT. Protein product: CASSPTGPEPGNTIYF.

This chain connects TRBV6-1 to TRBJ1-1; D unclear. CDR3 length: 15 amino acids. V shed 0 bases and J shed 1 base, with 9 bases lying between them. Germline lookup yields CDR1 MNHNS and CDR2 SASEGT. CDR3 in amino acids: CASSEAGLRNTEAFF. The CDR3 bases are TGTGCCAGCAGTGAAGCTGGGCTGAGGAACACTGAAGCTTTCTTT.

The chain links TRBV12-3 or TRBV12-4 to TRBJ1-6; no clear D gene. The ends were cut back, 3 bases at V and 11 bases at J, with 11 bases in the middle. The CDR3 is 13 residues long. This CDR3 is CASSLKVLTPLHF. The CDR3 DNA is TGTGCCAGCAGTTTGAAAGTCCTAACACCCCTCCACTTT.